One and the same sample provided the 12 T cell receptor beta chains below, sequenced in a study of blood T cells in healthy people across ages. A J-beta primer mix and a sample-barcoded 5' primer were used in a second PCR of about 7 to 12 cycles. From the 5' RACE reads, TCRdb called clonotypes with MiXCR, one entry per CDR3 protein. The data show roughly 410,000 distinct CDR3 sequences, 52% seen once. The sample was blood. All receptors derive from a man in his 60s in good health.

V usage is TRBV4-3 and J usage is TRBJ2-1, with 12 bases identical to TRBD2. The trim removed 0 bases at V and 5 bases at J, leaving 8 bases unmatched. Germline V lookup: CDR1 LGHNA, CDR2 YSLEER. This CDR3 spans 18 amino acids. Written as DNA, the CDR3 is TGCGCCAGCAGCCAAGATAACACGGCTAGCGGGAGGGACAATGAGCAGTTCTTC. Protein product: CASSQDNTASGRDNEQFF.

This sequence joins TRBV27 and TRBJ2-5; 13 bases match TRBD2. The end of the DNA aligns better with TRBJ2-7, so the J call may be wrong. The CDR3 is made up of 15 amino acids. From germline, CDR1 is MNHEY and CDR2 SMNVEV (reference sequence). CDR3 DNA: TGTGCCAGCAGGACTAGCGGGGGGAATCATTACGAGCAGTACTTC. Translated: CASRTSGGNHYEQYF.

The chain employs TRBV29-1 and TRBJ1-3; D unclear. This CDR3 is 13 amino acids long. V was clipped by 4 bases and J by 0 bases, with 7 bases between them. The germline V gene encodes CDR1 SQVTM and CDR2 ANQGSEA. This chain's CDR3 is CSVVAVSGNTIYF. The CDR3 DNA reads as TGCAGCGTTGTGGCAGTCTCTGGAAACACCATATATTTT.

The rearrangement links TRBV12-3 or TRBV12-4 to TRBJ1-2; D is unclear. V was shortened by 3 bases and J by 8 bases, with 19 bases between the two germline ends. This CDR3 is 15 amino acids long. The CDR3 sequence: CASSLGSQRSRGYTF. CDR3 sequence (DNA): TGTGCCAGCAGTTTGGGGTCACAGAGAAGTCGAGGCTACACCTTC.

This chain joins TRBV29-1 and TRBJ1-1; TRBD1 is a possible D gene (5 bases). Germline values: CDR1 SQVTM, CDR2 ANQGSEA. This CDR3 is built from 14 residues. The V and J ends lost 8 bases and 1 base respectively, with 17 bases between them. CDR3: CSSPWGNGNTEAFF. The CDR3, as DNA: TGCAGCAGCCCTTGGGGGAACGGGAACACTGAAGCTTTCTTT.

At least ten counts were recorded for this clonotype. The chain employs TRBV29-1 and TRBJ2-3; D is possibly TRBD2 (5 bases). The V end was cut by 6 bases, the J end by 2 bases, with 15 bases between. The CDR3 is made up of 14 amino acids. Per germline, CDR1 SQVTM and CDR2 ANQGSEA. CDR3 sequence (DNA): TGCAGCGTCGCAACGGTCGGGGTCACAGATACGCAGTATTTT. Its translation is CSVATVGVTDTQYF.

This clonotype has just a few counts. The CDR3 region has the DNA TGCGCCAGCAGCTTGGCCGGGGTTAGCAGAGCGTATGGCTACACCTTC. As protein: CASSLAGVSRAYGYTF. The V call is TRBV5-1, the J call TRBJ1-2; unclear D gene. The CDR3 is 16 amino acids. CDR1 and CDR2 from the germline V gene are SGHRS and YFSETQ. V was shortened by 0 bases and J by 5 bases, with 17 bases between the two germline ends.

This sequence joins TRBV12-3 or TRBV12-4 and TRBJ2-1; TRBD2 agrees at 9 bases. V lost 5 bases and J lost 3; bases outside the gene matches: 11. The CDR3 has 17 amino acids. The CDR3 loop is CASSQRLAGISYNEQFF. The CDR3 DNA reads TGTGCCAGCAGTCAAAGGCTAGCGGGAATAAGCTACAATGAGCAGTTCTTC.

This chain links TRBV5-1 with TRBJ2-3, with TRBD1 matching 8 bases. Germline CDR1 is SGHRS and CDR2 is YFSETQ. The CDR3 is 15 residues long. The trim removed 6 bases at V and 2 bases at J, leaving 8 bases unmatched. The CDR3 DNA follows: TGCGCCAGCACCACAGGGGGATCGAACACAGATACGCAGTATTTT. Protein sequence: CASTTGGSNTDTQYF.

Details on this clonotype: An end of the junction does not agree with germline; a read error may underlie this. The CDR3 here is CASKASPGTSYNGQFF. As DNA, the CDR3 is TGTGCCAGCAAGGCTAGCCCAGGGACCTCCTACAATGGGCAGTTCTTC. This chain joins TRBV6-5 and TRBJ2-1; D may correspond to TRBD1 or TRBD2 (5 bases each). The CDR3 consists of 16 residues. The V gene's germline CDR1 is MNHEY and CDR2 SVGAGI.

V and J are TRBV29-1 and TRBJ2-5; no clear D gene. The better agreement between TRBJ2-1 and the DNA end casts doubt on the J call. Germline CDR1 SQVTM, CDR2 ANQGSEA. This CDR3 region has 12 residues. The CDR3 DNA reads as TGCAGCGTAAGATCCGGCCAAGAGGCCCAGTTCTTC. Translating gives CSVRSGQEAQFF.

In its sample, this clonotype was seen a few times. This chain joins TRBV3-1 and TRBJ2-3, with TRBD1 matching 8 bases. This CDR3 is 13 amino acids long. Looked up from germline, CDR1 is LGHDT and CDR2 is YNNKEL (reference sequence). Germline trimming cut 5 bases from V and 8 bases from J; bases unmatched to any gene: 6. DNA of the CDR3: TGTGCCAGCAGCTCGACAGGGGACGGTACGCAGTATTTT. Translated, it gives CASSSTGDGTQYF.